What follows are 24 T cell receptor beta chains derived from one specimen sequenced in a study of T cells in women clearing cervical HPV infection. The assay was immunoSEQ multiplex PCR, and TCRdb's table has in-frame clones only and misses some. Its table records some 24,000 clones. Input material: blood buffy coat. Source of these receptors: a woman aged 18-70 years with a cervical HPV16 infection that either progressed to CIN3+ or cleared (not recorded which).

Its frequency marks this clone as medium-sized. The read terminates 3 residues before the CDR3 end, so the remaining end is supplied by the germline J gene. The chain employs TRBV29-1 and TRBJ1-1; 10 bases fit TRBD1. The CDR3 contains 15 residues. The trim removed 5 bases at V and 4 bases at J, leaving 10 bases unmatched. Germline assignment: CDR1 SQVTM and CDR2 ANQGSEA. CDR3 DNA (partial): TGCAGCGTTACCCCATCCGGGACAGGGGCCACTGAA. As protein: CSVTPSGTGATE. The entire CDR3 protein reads CSVTPSGTGATEAFF.

Regarding this clone: The CDR3 is cut off 3 residues early in the read; its end comes from the germline J gene. The rearrangement uses TRBV4-1 and TRBJ1-4; D is undetermined. The length of the CDR3 is 13 residues. Germline assignment: CDR1 MGHRA and CDR2 YSYEKL. V lost 5 bases, J lost 8 bases, and 12 bases lay in between. The CDR3 loop reads CASSNRAGEKLFF. CDR3 DNA, as far as it was read: TGCGCCAGCAGCAACCGCGCGGGAGAAAAA.

About this clone itself: The CDR3 goes on 3 residues after the read ends, and that part is filled in from the germline J gene. The rearrangement joins TRBV10-3 to TRBJ2-7, with a weak D call TRBD1 (6 bases). Germline CDR1 reads ENHRY; CDR2 reads SYGVKD. This CDR3 is built from 13 residues. V lost 5 bases to trimming and J lost 3 bases, with 11 bases between them. The CDR3 loop reads CAISFGQNYEQYF. CDR3 bases read: TGTGCCATCAGTTTCGGACAGAACTACGAG.

This clone counts as medium-sized by frequency. Read sequence stops 3 residues before the CDR3 end, and the germline J gene provides the missing end. The V and J genes are TRBV30 and TRBJ2-6; D is possibly TRBD1 (5 bases). The CDR3 length is 16 residues. V shed 1 base and J shed 2 bases, with 12 bases lying between them. Germline CDR1 and CDR2: GTSNPN and SVGIG (reference sequence). CDR3 in amino acids: CAWSGLGVPGANVLTF. Incomplete CDR3 DNA: TGTGCCTGGAGTGGATTAGGGGTTCCTGGGGCCAACGTC.

A remark on this clone: The observed sequence ends 3 residues before the CDR3 terminus, with the missing tail filled in from the germline J gene. J is TRBJ1-2 and V is TRBV5-1; D possibly corresponds to TRBD1 (5 bases). This CDR3 contains 16 residues. In germline, CDR1 is SGHRS, CDR2 YFSETQ. Between the trimmed V and J ends, which lost 2 bases and 2 bases, there was a span of 16 bases. This chain's CDR3 is CASSFDGGIGNYGYTF. The part of the CDR3 DNA that was read is TGCGCCAGCAGCTTCGACGGGGGGATCGGGAACTATGGC. The entire variable domain, with the rest obtained from reference TRBV5-1 and TRBJ1-2, is as follows: KAGVTQTPRYLIKTRGQQVTLSCSPISGHRSVSWYQQTPGQGLQFLFEYFSETQRNKGNFPGRFSGRQFSNSRSEMNVSTLELGDSALYLCASSFDGGIGNYGYTFGSGTRLTVV.

Of note for this clone: The CDR3 goes on 3 residues after the read ends, and that part is filled in from the germline J gene. The chain is built from TRBV4-1 and TRBJ2-7; TRBD1 matches at 9 bases. The trim removed 3 bases at V and 5 bases at J, leaving 8 bases unmatched. Germline values: CDR1 MGHRA, CDR2 YSYEKL. The CDR3 loop spans 15 amino acids. Incomplete CDR3 DNA: TGCGCCAGCAGCCAGACCGGGACAGGGAACCACGAG. This codes for CASSQTGTGNHE. The full CDR3 sequence reads CASSQTGTGNHEQYF.

A note on this clone: The read is 3 residues too short to cover the CDR3 end, so that end is filled in from the germline J gene. The chain employs TRBV6-4 and TRBJ2-7; a possible D gene is TRBD1 (5 bases). The CDR3 covers 17 residues. Trimming took off 2 bases at V and 3 bases at J, with 20 bases between the two ends. CDR1 is MRHNA, CDR2 SNTAGT, per germline. The part of the CDR3 DNA that was read is TGTGCCAGCAGTGACCCCAAAAAGGCGGCAGGGAACTACGAG. The encoded protein is CASSDPKKAAGNYE. The whole CDR3 protein is CASSDPKKAAGNYEQYF.

In the case of this clone: The read is 3 residues too short to cover the CDR3 end, so that end is filled in from the germline J gene. The chain links TRBV2 to TRBJ2-5; 11 nucleotides match TRBD2. The CDR3 is made up of 13 amino acids. The germline CDR1 and CDR2 sequences are SNHLY and FYNNEI. V trimming: 8 bases; J trimming: 5 bases; junction bases outside the gene matches: 4. CDR3 DNA (partial): TGTGCCAGCGCTCCTAGCGGGAGGGAGACC. It specifies CASAPSGRET. The full CDR3 protein reads CASAPSGRETQYF.

In the case of this clone: The CDR3 is cut off 3 residues early in the read; its end comes from the germline J gene. The chain is built from TRBV7-9 and TRBJ1-2, with a tentative D call TRBD1 (5 bases). There are 14 residues in the CDR3. CDR1 and CDR2 from the germline V gene are SEHNR and FQNEAQ (reference sequence). CDR3 region: CASSLWGGYNDYTF. Partial CDR3 DNA: TGTGCCAGCAGTCTTTGGGGGGGATACAATGAC.

Notes on this clone: Read coverage stops 3 residues before the CDR3 terminus; the germline J gene supplies the remainder. V and J are TRBV7-9 and TRBJ2-1; no definite D call. Trimming removed 0 bases from V and 9 bases from J, with 12 bases in between. Germline CDR1 reads SEHNR; CDR2 reads FQNEAQ (reference sequence). CDR3 length: 14 residues. The CDR3 DNA, read in part, is TGTGCCAGCAGCTTAGCGAACCCCGCCAGTGAG. Protein product: CASSLANPASE. The CDR3 as a whole reads CASSLANPASEQFF. The full variable domain, rest sourced from reference TRBV7-9 and TRBJ2-1, is DTGVSQNPRHKITKRGQNVTFRCDPISEHNRLYWYRQTLGQGPEFLTYFQNEAQLEKSRLLSDRFSAERPKGSFSTLEIQRTEQGDSAMYLCASSLANPASEQFFGPGTRLTVL.

As for this clone: The CDR3 end lies 3 residues beyond the end of the read and is filled in from the germline J gene. This chain links TRBV6-1 with TRBJ1-5; 7 nucleotides agree with TRBD1. Germline lookup yields CDR1 MNHNS and CDR2 SASEGT. The CDR3 runs 15 residues. Incomplete CDR3 DNA: TGTGCCAGCAGTGAAGTGAGGGGACAGCCTCATCCC. Its protein product is CASSEVRGQPHP. The whole CDR3 sequence reads CASSEVRGQPHPQHF.

Of note for this clone: The CDR3 extends 3 residues past the end of the read, so its final part is completed from the germline J gene. V and J are TRBV7-3 and TRBJ2-2, with D possibly being TRBD1 (7 bases). Trimming took off 5 bases at V and 4 bases at J, with 17 bases between the two ends. The CDR3 loop spans 16 amino acids. The germline CDR1 and CDR2 sequences are SGHTA and FQGTGA. CDR3 in amino acids: CASSPEGAPVTGELFF. CDR3 DNA, as far as it was read: TGTGCCAGCAGCCCGGAGGGGGCGCCGGTCACCGGGGAG.

Worth noting for this clone: With the read ending 3 residues before the CDR3 end, the germline J gene is used to fill in that end. The chain links TRBV11-2 to TRBJ1-2; possible D gene TRBD1, 5 bases. The CDR3 has 14 amino acids. Germline lookup yields CDR1 SGHAT and CDR2 FQNNGV. The CDR3 is CASSLRSDQGGYTF. The part of the CDR3 DNA that was read is TGTGCCAGCAGCTTACGGTCCGACCAGGGAGGC.

In the case of this clone: The read ends 3 residues before the CDR3 terminus; that terminus is restored from the germline J gene. The rearrangement joins TRBV4-1 to TRBJ2-7; 7 positions match TRBD1. The CDR3 spans 14 residues. The V gene's germline CDR1 is MGHRA and CDR2 YSYEKL. J gave up 2 bases and V 2 bases, and 3 bases lay outside the gene matches. The CDR3 is CASSQWQGAYEQYF. The CDR3 bases that were read are TGCGCCAGCAGCCAATGGCAGGGGGCCTACGAG.

As regards this clone: The CDR3 is cut off 3 residues early in the read; its end comes from the germline J gene. The chain couples TRBV30 to TRBJ2-5, with 9 bases identical to TRBD2. This CDR3 is built from 15 residues. Germline V gene lookup returns CDR1 GTSNPN and CDR2 SVGIG (reference sequence). J gave up 4 bases and V 0 bases, and 6 bases lay outside the gene matches. CDR3 amino acids: CAWSVLAGVRETQYF. The sequenced part of the CDR3 DNA is TGTGCCTGGAGTGTGTTAGCGGGAGTTCGAGAGACC.

A word on this clone: The read halts 3 residues ahead of the CDR3 end, with the missing end drawn from the germline J gene. The J gene is TRBJ2-7, the V gene TRBV2; D remains ambiguous. Germline loops: CDR1 SNHLY, CDR2 FYNNEI. This CDR3 comprises 11 residues. The V end was cut by 6 bases, the J end by 6 bases, with 9 bases between. The CDR3 protein is CASRNSREQYF. The part of the CDR3 DNA that was read is TGTGCCAGCAGGAACAGCCGCGAG. The full variable domain, rest sourced from reference TRBV2 and TRBJ2-7, is EPEVTQTPSHQVTQMGQEVILRCVPISNHLYFYWYRQILGQKVEFLVSFYNNEISEKSEIFDDQFSVERPDGSNFTLKIRSTKLEDSAMYFCASRNSREQYFGPGTRLTVT.

With regard to this clone: Read sequence stops 3 residues before the CDR3 end, and the germline J gene provides the missing end. The chain uses TRBV7-9 and TRBJ2-3; D perhaps matches TRBD2 (6 bases). This CDR3 has 14 amino acids. CDR1 and CDR2 from the germline V gene are SEHNR and FQNEAQ (reference sequence). CDR3 DNA, as far as it was read: TGTGCCAGCAGCTTAGGGGGGGTAGAACAGCCG. It translates to CASSLGGVEQP. The CDR3, in full, reads CASSLGGVEQPQYF.

About this clone itself: The missing CDR3 end, 3 residues past where the read stops, is filled in from the germline J gene. The chain is built from TRBV19 and TRBJ1-4; D ambiguous. The CDR3 spans 13 residues. V dropped 7 bases and J dropped 7 bases, with 13 bases sitting between them. The germline gives CDR1 LNHDA, CDR2 SQIVND (reference sequence). CDR3 DNA, as far as it was read: TGTGCCAGTACTGGCAGCGACGGTGAAAAA. It codes for CASTGSDGEK. The entire CDR3 is CASTGSDGEKLFF. The whole variable domain, remainder taken from reference TRBV19 and TRBJ1-4, is DGGITQSPKYLFRKEGQNVTLSCEQNLNHDAMYWYRQDPGQGLRLIYYSQIVNDFQKGDIAEGYSVSREKKESFPLTVTSAQKNPTAFYLCASTGSDGEKLFFGSGTQLSVL.

Turning to this clone: From the germline J gene comes the end of the CDR3, since the read stops 3 residues before it. The chain combines TRBV2 with TRBJ1-6, with TRBD1 identical over 9 bases. CDR1 is SNHLY, CDR2 FYNNEI, per germline. With 1 base clipped from V and 6 bases from J, the junction kept 10 bases outside the gene matches. The length of the CDR3 is 18 residues. This CDR3 reads CASSEGGQGLSGNSPLHF. The part of the CDR3 DNA that was read is TGTGCCAGCAGTGAAGGGGGACAGGGCCTTTCGGGTAATTCACCC.

With respect to this clone: The CDR3 is cut off 3 residues early in the read; its end comes from the germline J gene. The V and J genes are TRBV5-4 and TRBJ1-1; 10 bases are a match to TRBD1. Trimming removed 8 bases from V and 0 bases from J; junction bases left unmatched: 10. This CDR3 comprises 16 residues. From germline, CDR1 is SGHNT and CDR2 YYREEE (reference sequence). CDR3 DNA (partial): TGTGCCAGTAAATTCGGGACAGGGGTGATGAACACTGAA. Translating gives CASKFGTGVMNTE. In full, the CDR3 is CASKFGTGVMNTEAFF.

For this clone: The read comes to an end 3 residues before the CDR3 does, leaving the germline J gene to fill in the end. The V and J genes are TRBV5-1 and TRBJ2-1; D gene ambiguous. The V end was cut by 2 bases, the J end by 6 bases, with 3 bases between. CDR3 size: 11 residues. Germline V gene data show CDR1 as SGHRS and CDR2 as YFSETQ. CDR3 sequence: CASSFRNEQFF. Partial CDR3 DNA: TGCGCCAGCAGCTTCCGCAATGAG. Full variable domain (remainder filled in from reference TRBV5-1 and TRBJ2-1): KAGVTQTPRYLIKTRGQQVTLSCSPISGHRSVSWYQQTPGQGLQFLFEYFSETQRNKGNFPGRFSGRQFSNSRSEMNVSTLELGDSALYLCASSFRNEQFFGPGTRLTVL.

With regard to this clone: Read data end 3 residues before the CDR3 end; the end is taken from the germline J gene. The chain links TRBV20-1 to TRBJ2-7; a possible D gene is TRBD1 (5 bases). The V gene's germline CDR1 is DFQATT and CDR2 SNEGSKA (reference sequence). V shed 6 bases and J shed 3 bases, with 12 bases lying between them. CDR3 length: 12 amino acids. CDR3 DNA (partial): TGCAGTGCCAGGACATATTACTACGAG. This encodes CSARTYYYE. The whole CDR3 sequence reads CSARTYYYEQYF.

As for this clone: The read ends 3 residues before the CDR3 terminus; that terminus is restored from the germline J gene. The gene calls are TRBV5-1 and TRBJ2-1; D perhaps matches TRBD1 (6 bases). Germline V lookup: CDR1 SGHRS, CDR2 YFSETQ. With 2 bases removed from V and 6 bases from J, the gap between germline ends came to 6 bases. This CDR3 contains 12 residues. CDR3 in amino acids: CASSLGGNEQFF. The sequenced part of the CDR3 DNA is TGCGCCAGCAGCTTAGGGGGCAATGAG.

Turning to this clone: The read terminates 3 residues before the CDR3 end, so the remaining end is supplied by the germline J gene. The chain is built from TRBV7-2 and TRBJ2-5, with D tentatively TRBD1 (6 bases). Germline CDR1 is SGHTA and CDR2 is FQGNSA. V dropped 2 bases and J dropped 4 bases, with 11 bases sitting between them. The CDR3 loop spans 14 amino acids. CDR3 bases read: TGTGCCAGCAGCTTAAGGGGGATAAGAGAGACC. Translating it yields CASSLRGIRET. The entire CDR3 is CASSLRGIRETQYF.